Below are 7 T cell receptor beta chains sequenced from a single sample in a study of blood T cell repertoires in COVID-19 (dated by TCRdb to 2019 to 2021). The library came from the immunoSEQ multiplex PCR assay. In its TCRdb copy, this immuneACCESS table keeps in-frame sequences only and misses some clones. Where compared with another copy, unresolved V genes explain less than half of these, and the others have no known cause. Across this sample there are about 36,000 clones, with over 65% seen only once. Of the sample, roughly 2% falls within the top ten clones. Sequences were obtained from peripheral blood. Receptors originate from a man between 60 and 75 years old with active COVID-19.

The chain is built from TRBV30 and TRBJ1-6, with unresolved D. CDR1 and CDR2 from the germline V gene are GTSNPN and SVGIG (reference sequence). The CDR3 loop spans 13 amino acids. Trimming pared 1 base from V and 7 bases from J, leaving 8 bases between. CDR3 coding DNA: TGTGCCTGGAGTGAAATCGCGAATTCACCCCTCCACTTT. This gives the protein CAWSEIANSPLHF.

V and J are TRBV5-4 and TRBJ1-4, with D possibly matching TRBD1 (6 bases). Trimming cost V 0 bases and J 1 base, with 10 bases left between them. Looked up from germline, CDR1 is SGHNT and CDR2 is YYREEE (reference sequence). The CDR3 sequence is 16 residues long. This CDR3 reads CASSLAPGETNEKLFF. The CDR3 DNA reads TGTGCCAGCAGCTTGGCCCCAGGGGAAACTAATGAAAAACTGTTTTTT. The full variable domain, its missing parts supplied by reference TRBV5-4 and TRBJ1-4, is ETGVTQSPTHLIKTRGQQVTLRCSSQSGHNTVSWYQQALGQGPQFIFQYYREEENGRGNFPPRFSGLQFPNYSSELNVNALELDDSALYLCASSLAPGETNEKLFFGSGTQLSVL.

This chain links TRBV7-2 with TRBJ2-3; D uncertain. The CDR3 is made up of 11 amino acids. V lost 5 bases, J lost 6 bases, and 6 bases lay in between. Germline V gene data show CDR1 as SGHTA and CDR2 as FQGNSA. CDR3 in DNA: TGTGCCAGCAGCCCGAGGGATACGCAGTATTTT. This sequence encodes CASSPRDTQYF. The whole variable domain, filled in from reference TRBV7-2 and TRBJ2-3, reads GAGVSQSPSNKVTEKGKDVELRCDPISGHTALYWYRQSLGQGLEFLIYFQGNSAPDKSGLPSDRFSAERTGGSVSTLTIQRTQQEDSAVYLCASSPRDTQYFGPGTRLTVL.

This chain joins TRBV4-3 and TRBJ2-1, with 9 bases aligning to TRBD2. This CDR3 is built from 15 residues. The V gene end was trimmed by 0 bases and the J gene end by 4 bases; junction bases not matched to a gene: 1. CDR1 and CDR2 (germline): LGHNA, YSLEER. As DNA, the CDR3 is TGCGCCAGCAGCCAAGAAAGCGGGGGGTACAATGAGCAGTTCTTC. Translated, it gives CASSQESGGYNEQFF.

The rearrangement links TRBV4-2 to TRBJ1-1, with D unresolved. CDR3 length: 16 residues. V was clipped by 0 bases and J by 4 bases, with 15 bases between them. Germline assignment: CDR1 LGHNA and CDR2 YNFKEQ. The CDR3 here is CASSQDSGWEGTEAFF. In DNA, the CDR3 is TGTGCCAGCAGCCAAGACAGCGGATGGGAGGGCACTGAAGCTTTCTTT.

The CDR3 nucleotides are TGTGCCATCGTGGGGCAGGGCTATGGCTACACCTTC. It specifies CAIVGQGYGYTF. This chain connects TRBV10-3 to TRBJ1-2; maybe TRBD1 (5 bases). Germline values: CDR1 ENHRY, CDR2 SYGVKD. The CDR3 has 12 amino acids. Trimming shortened V by 8 bases and J by 4 bases, and 11 bases separated the two germline ends.

The chain recombines TRBV6-2 or TRBV6-3 with TRBJ2-7; TRBD2 aligns across 12 bases. CDR1 and CDR2 from the germline V gene are MNHEY and SVGEGT. The CDR3 has 14 residues. V lost 6 bases, J lost 3 bases, and 3 bases stayed unmatched. This CDR3 is CASSRLAGVYEQYF. In DNA, the CDR3 is TGTGCCAGCAGCCGACTAGCGGGAGTCTACGAGCAGTACTTC.